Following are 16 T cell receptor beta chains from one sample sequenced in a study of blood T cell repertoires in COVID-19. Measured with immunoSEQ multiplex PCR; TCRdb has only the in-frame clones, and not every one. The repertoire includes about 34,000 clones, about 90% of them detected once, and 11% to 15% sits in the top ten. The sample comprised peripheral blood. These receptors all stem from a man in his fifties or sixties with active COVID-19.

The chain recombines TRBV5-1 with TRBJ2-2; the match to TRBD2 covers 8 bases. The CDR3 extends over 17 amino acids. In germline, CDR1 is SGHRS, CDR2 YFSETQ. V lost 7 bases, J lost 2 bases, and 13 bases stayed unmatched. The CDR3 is CASARLASALNTGELFF. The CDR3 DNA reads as TGCGCCAGCGCTAGACTAGCGTCGGCGTTAAACACCGGGGAGCTGTTTTTT. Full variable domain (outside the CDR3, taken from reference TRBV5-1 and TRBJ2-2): KAGVTQTPRYLIKTRGQQVTLSCSPISGHRSVSWYQQTPGQGLQFLFEYFSETQRNKGNFPGRFSGRQFSNSRSEMNVSTLELGDSALYLCASARLASALNTGELFFGEGSRLTVL.

CDR3 residues: CASSQARQTGWQFF. CDR3 nucleotides: TGTGCCAGCAGCCAAGCTAGACAGACAGGCTGGCAGTTCTTC. V gene TRBV14 combines with J gene TRBJ2-1, with D perhaps matching TRBD1 (6 bases). This CDR3 has 14 residues. Germline CDR1 SGHDN, CDR2 FVKESK. The V end lost 1 base, the J end lost 12 bases, and 16 bases lay between the germline ends. Using reference TRBV14 and TRBJ2-1 for the parts outside the CDR3, the full variable domain is EAGVTQFPSHSVIEKGQTVTLRCDPISGHDNLYWYRRVMGKEIKFLLHFVKESKQDESGMPNNRFLAERTGGTYSTLKVQPAELEDSGVYFCASSQARQTGWQFFGPGTRLTVL.

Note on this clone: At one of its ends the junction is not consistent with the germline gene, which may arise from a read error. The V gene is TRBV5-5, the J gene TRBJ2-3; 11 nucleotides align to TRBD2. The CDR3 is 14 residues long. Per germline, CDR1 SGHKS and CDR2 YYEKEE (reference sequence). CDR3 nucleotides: TGTGCCGGCAGCTCACTAGCGGGAGAAGATACGCAGTATTTT. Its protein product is CAGSSLAGEDTQYF.

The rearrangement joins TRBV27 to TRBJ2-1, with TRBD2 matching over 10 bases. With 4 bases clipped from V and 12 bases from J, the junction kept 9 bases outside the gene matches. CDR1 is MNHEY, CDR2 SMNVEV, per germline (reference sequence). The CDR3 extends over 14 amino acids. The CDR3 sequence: CASSSGLAPRGQFF. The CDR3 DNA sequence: TGTGCCAGCAGTTCGGGACTAGCGCCCCGGGGGCAGTTCTTC.

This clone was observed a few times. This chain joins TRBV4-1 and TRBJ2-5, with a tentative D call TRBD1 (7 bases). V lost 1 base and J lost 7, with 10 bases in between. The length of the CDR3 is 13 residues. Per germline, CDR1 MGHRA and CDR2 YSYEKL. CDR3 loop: CASSQGQGGTQYF. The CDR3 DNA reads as TGCGCCAGCAGCCAAGGTCAGGGGGGGACCCAGTACTTC.

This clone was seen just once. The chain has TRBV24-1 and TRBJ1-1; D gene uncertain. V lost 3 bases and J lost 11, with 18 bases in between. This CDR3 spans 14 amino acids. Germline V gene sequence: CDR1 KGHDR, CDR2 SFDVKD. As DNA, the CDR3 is TGTGCCACCAGTGATGTTGGACGGAGGGTGGGGGCTTTCTTT. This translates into CATSDVGRRVGAFF.

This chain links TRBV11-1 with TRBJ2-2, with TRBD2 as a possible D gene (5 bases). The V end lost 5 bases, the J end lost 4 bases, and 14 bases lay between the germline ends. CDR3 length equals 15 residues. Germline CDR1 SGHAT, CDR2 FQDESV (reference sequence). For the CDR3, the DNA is TGTGCCAGCAGCCTTTGGACTGACCGCACCGGGGAGCTGTTTTTT. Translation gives CASSLWTDRTGELFF.

The CDR3 nucleotides are TGTGCCAGTAGTACCACCGGGACTAGCGGAACCTACGAGCAGTACTTC. This translates into CASSTTGTSGTYEQYF. This sequence joins TRBV19 and TRBJ2-7; 11 bases fit TRBD2. Per germline, CDR1 LNHDA and CDR2 SQIVND (reference sequence). This CDR3 is 16 amino acids long. The trim removed 4 bases at V and 2 bases at J, leaving 7 bases unmatched.

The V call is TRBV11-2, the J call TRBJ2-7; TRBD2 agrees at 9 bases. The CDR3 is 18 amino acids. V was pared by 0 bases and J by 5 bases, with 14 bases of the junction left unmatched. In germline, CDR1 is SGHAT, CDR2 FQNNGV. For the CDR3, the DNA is TGTGCCAGCAGCTTAGATCGCGTTAGCGGGGGTGTTCGGGACGAGCAGTACTTC. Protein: CASSLDRVSGGVRDEQYF.

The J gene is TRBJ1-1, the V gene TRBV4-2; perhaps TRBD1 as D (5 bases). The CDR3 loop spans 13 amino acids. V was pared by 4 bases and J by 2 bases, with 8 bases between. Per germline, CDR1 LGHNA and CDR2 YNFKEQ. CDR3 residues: CASSRGGNTEAFF. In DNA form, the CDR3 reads TGTGCCAGCAGCCGGGGGGGAAACACTGAAGCTTTCTTT.

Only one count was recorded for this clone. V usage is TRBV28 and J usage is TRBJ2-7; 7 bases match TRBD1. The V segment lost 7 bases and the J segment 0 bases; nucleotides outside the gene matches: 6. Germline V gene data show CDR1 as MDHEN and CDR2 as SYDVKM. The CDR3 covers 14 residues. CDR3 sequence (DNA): TGTGCCAGCAACTTACAGGGGAGCTCCTACGAGCAGTACTTC. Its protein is CASNLQGSSYEQYF. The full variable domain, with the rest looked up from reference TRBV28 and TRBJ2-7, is DVKVTQSSRYLVKRTGEKVFLECVQDMDHENMFWYRQDPGLGLRLIYFSYDVKMKEKGDIPEGYSVSREKKERFSLILESASTNQTSMYLCASNLQGSSYEQYFGPGTRLTVT.

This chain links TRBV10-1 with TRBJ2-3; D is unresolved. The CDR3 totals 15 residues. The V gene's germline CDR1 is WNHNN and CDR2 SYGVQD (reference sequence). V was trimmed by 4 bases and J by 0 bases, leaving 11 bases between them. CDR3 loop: CASSGGGTSTDTQYF. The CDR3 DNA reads TGCGCCAGCAGTGGAGGCGGCACTAGCACAGATACGCAGTATTTT.

The CDR3 loop reads CASSQGASEQFF. In nucleotides, the CDR3 is TGTGCCAGCAGCCAGGGGGCTAGCGAGCAGTTCTTC. This rearrangement joins TRBV3-1 (or the pseudogene TRBV3-2) to TRBJ2-1, with D possibly TRBD1 on 6 matching bases. The germline V and J ends were trimmed by 3 bases and 10 bases, with 10 bases remaining between them. Germline V gene lookup returns CDR1 LGHDT and CDR2 YNNKEL (reference sequence). This CDR3 spans 12 amino acids.

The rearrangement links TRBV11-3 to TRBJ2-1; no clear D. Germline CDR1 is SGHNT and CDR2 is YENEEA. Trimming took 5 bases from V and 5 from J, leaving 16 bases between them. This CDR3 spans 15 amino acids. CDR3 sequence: CASSPPRPVDNEQFF. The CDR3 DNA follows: TGTGCCAGCAGCCCCCCCCGCCCGGTGGACAATGAGCAGTTCTTC.

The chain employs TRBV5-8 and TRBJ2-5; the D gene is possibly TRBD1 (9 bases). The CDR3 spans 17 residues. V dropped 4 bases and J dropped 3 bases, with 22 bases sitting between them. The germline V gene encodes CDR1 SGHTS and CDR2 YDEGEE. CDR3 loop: CASSAGLVGTGKETQYF. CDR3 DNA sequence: TGTGCCAGCAGCGCGGGACTAGTCGGGACAGGGAAAGAGACCCAGTACTTC. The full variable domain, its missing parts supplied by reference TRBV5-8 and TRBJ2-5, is EAGVTQSPTHLIKTRGQQATLRCSPISGHTSVYWYQQALGLGLQFLLWYDEGEERNRGNFPPRFSGRQFPNYSSELNVNALELEDSALYLCASSAGLVGTGKETQYFGPGTRLLVL.

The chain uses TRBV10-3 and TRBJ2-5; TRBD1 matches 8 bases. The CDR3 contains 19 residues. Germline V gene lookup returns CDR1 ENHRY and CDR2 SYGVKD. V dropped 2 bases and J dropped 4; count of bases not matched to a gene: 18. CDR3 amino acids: CAISEDRGLFGVLGETQYF. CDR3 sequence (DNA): TGTGCCATCAGTGAGGACAGGGGCCTTTTTGGGGTACTGGGAGAGACCCAGTACTTC.